Below are 29 T cell receptor beta chains sequenced from a single sample in a study of blood T cells in healthy people across ages. Sample-barcoded 5' priming and a J-beta primer mix drove a second PCR of about 6 to 12 cycles. TCRdb analysed the 5' RACE reads with MiXCR anew, one entry per CDR3 protein. The sample has 1.5 million to 2 million distinct CDR3 sequences, 28% seen once. Sequenced material: blood. These receptors came from a woman aged 25 to 45 in good health.

The table lists this clonotype with many counts. This rearrangement joins TRBV12-3 or TRBV12-4 to TRBJ2-5; TRBD2 is a possible D gene (5 bases). CDR3 length: 13 amino acids. With 3 bases removed from V and 5 bases from J, the gap between germline ends came to 10 bases. CDR3 nucleotides: TGTGCCAGCAGTTTGTTCCAGCGGGAGACCCAGTACTTC. It is translated as CASSLFQRETQYF.

J is TRBJ2-1 and V is TRBV24-1; 9 bases are shared with TRBD1. In germline, CDR1 is KGHDR, CDR2 SFDVKD. This CDR3 has 15 residues. The junction had 7 bases not matched to a gene; V was cut back by 5 bases and J by 6 bases. The CDR3 region is CATSALGQGANEQFF. The CDR3, as DNA: TGTGCCACCAGTGCCTTGGGACAGGGTGCCAATGAGCAGTTCTTC.

This clonotype was seen at least ten times. The chain has TRBV11-2 and TRBJ2-7, with D perhaps TRBD1 (6 bases). Between the trimmed V and J ends, which lost 5 bases and 2 bases, there was a span of 13 bases. Germline CDR1 SGHAT, CDR2 FQNNGV. CDR3 length: 14 residues. The DNA of the CDR3 is TGTGCCAGCAGCAACGACAGGAGAGCCTACGAGCAGTACTTC. This encodes CASSNDRRAYEQYF.

This clonotype was seen a single time. The junction departs from the called germline gene at one end, perhaps through a read error. This rearrangement joins TRBV11-2 to TRBJ2-1; 9 nucleotides line up with TRBD2. The CDR3 is 14 amino acids. CDR1 is SGHAT, CDR2 FQNNGV, per germline. For the CDR3, the DNA is TGTGCCAGCAGCCTAGCGGGAACCTACAATGAGCGGTTCTTC. This codes for CASSLAGTYNERFF.

This clonotype was counted a few times. The chain combines TRBV18 with TRBJ1-5; D unresolved. CDR3 length equals 14 residues. The germline gives CDR1 KGHSH, CDR2 LQKENI. V was shortened by 1 base and J by 3 bases, with 7 bases between the two germline ends. The CDR3: CASSPQGYNQPQHF. The CDR3 bases are TGTGCCAGCTCACCACAGGGCTACAATCAGCCCCAGCATTTT.

This chain links TRBV12-3 or TRBV12-4 with TRBJ1-5, with TRBD1 identical over 7 bases. The CDR3 is 15 amino acids. The V and J ends lost 5 bases and 7 bases, in that order; junction bases with no gene match: 11. The CDR3 is CASSPDRQGRQPQHF. CDR3 bases: TGTGCCAGCAGTCCTGACCGACAGGGAAGGCAGCCCCAGCATTTT.

The CDR3 is CASSPWLGATNEKLFF. CDR3 coding DNA: TGTGCCAGCAGTCCCTGGCTAGGAGCAACTAATGAAAAACTGTTTTTT. The chain couples TRBV12-3 or TRBV12-4 to TRBJ1-4; no definite D call. V shed 5 bases and J shed 0 bases, with 13 bases lying between them. The CDR3 extends over 16 amino acids.

The sample holds many counts of this clonotype. This chain links TRBV5-1 with TRBJ2-7, with TRBD1 matching 9 bases. Trimming took 3 bases from V and 2 from J; bases not matched to a gene: 6. Germline assignment: CDR1 SGHRS and CDR2 YFSETQ. The CDR3 contains 15 residues. CDR3 nucleotide sequence: TGCGCCAGCAGCTCGGGACAGGGCACCCCCTACGAGCAGTACTTC. This codes for CASSSGQGTPYEQYF.

This clonotype has just a few counts. V is TRBV20-1 and J is TRBJ2-3, with 8 bases matching TRBD1. V was clipped by 6 bases and J by 3 bases; unmatched bases: 5. CDR1 and CDR2 from the germline V gene are DFQATT and SNEGSKA (reference sequence). This CDR3 is built from 13 residues. CDR3 sequence: CSAARGPTDTQYF. The CDR3 DNA sequence: TGCAGTGCGGCCAGGGGGCCAACAGATACGCAGTATTTT.

Of note for this clonotype: The junction does not match germline at one end; this may be a read error. V gene TRBV18 combines with J gene TRBJ2-3; perhaps TRBD1 as D (5 bases). The CDR3 is made up of 16 amino acids. Germline V gene lookup returns CDR1 KGHSH and CDR2 LQKENI. Written as DNA, the CDR3 is TGTGCCAGCTCACCAAGTAGACAGACGTCCACAGATACGCAGGATTTT. It is translated as CASSPSRQTSTDTQDF.

The rearrangement links TRBV12-3 or TRBV12-4 to TRBJ2-4; 11 bases align to TRBD2. Gene TRBJ2-7 matches the end of the DNA better, so the J call may be wrong. The CDR3 length is 13 residues. The CDR3 is CASALAGAYEQYF. CDR3 DNA: TGTGCCAGCGCACTAGCGGGGGCCTACGAGCAGTACTTC.

This chain joins TRBV27 and TRBJ2-3; no firm D call. The CDR3 is made up of 15 amino acids. Germline CDR1 reads MNHEY; CDR2 reads SMNVEV (reference sequence). Trimming removed 3 bases at V and 0 bases at J, with 10 bases between. DNA of the CDR3: TGTGCCAGCAGTTTCCTCTCGAGAAGCACAGATACGCAGTATTTT. This encodes CASSFLSRSTDTQYF.

The chain has TRBV7-2 and TRBJ2-5; possibly TRBD2 for D (5 bases). Trimming removed 4 bases from V and 5 bases from J, with 17 bases in between. The length of the CDR3 is 15 residues. From germline, CDR1 is SGHTA and CDR2 FQGNSA. Written as DNA, the CDR3 is TGTGCCAGCAGCTATCGAAGCCTAGCTCGGGAGACCCAGTACTTC. Its protein is CASSYRSLARETQYF.

The V and J genes are TRBV27 and TRBJ2-5; 7 bases fit TRBD1. The CDR3 has 16 residues. Germline trimming cut 2 bases from V and 11 bases from J; bases unmatched to any gene: 17. The germline V gene encodes CDR1 MNHEY and CDR2 SMNVEV (reference sequence). The CDR3 protein is CASSLEPGQISTGQYF. The CDR3 nucleotides read TGTGCCAGCAGTTTAGAGCCGGGACAGATCTCTACGGGGCAGTACTTC.

This clonotype was detected once. The rearrangement links TRBV3-1 to TRBJ2-2; TRBD1 matches at 8 bases. CDR1 is LGHDT, CDR2 YNNKEL, per germline (reference sequence). V lost 4 bases and J lost 6; bases outside the gene matches: 4. This CDR3 comprises 14 residues. CDR3 loop: CASSLQGGPGELFF. For the CDR3, the DNA is TGTGCCAGCAGCCTACAGGGGGGCCCCGGGGAGCTGTTTTTT.

J is TRBJ2-1 and V is TRBV9; weak D call: TRBD2 (6 bases). Germline V gene sequence: CDR1 SGDLS, CDR2 YYNGEE. Trimming shortened V by 2 bases and J by 9 bases, and 15 bases separated the two germline ends. This CDR3 is built from 14 residues. The CDR3 loop reads CASSVGGLRGEQFF. CDR3 in DNA: TGTGCCAGCAGCGTCGGGGGTTTAAGGGGTGAGCAGTTCTTC.

This clonotype was seen only a few times. V gene TRBV4-2 combines with J gene TRBJ2-6, with D possibly matching TRBD1 (6 bases). CDR1 and CDR2 from the germline V gene are LGHNA and YNFKEQ. Trimming shortened V by 4 bases and J by 3 bases, and 22 bases separated the two germline ends. The CDR3 sequence is 19 residues long. The CDR3 loop reads CASSLLLRDIYGGANVLTF. The CDR3 nucleotides are TGTGCCAGCAGCCTACTACTCCGGGACATCTACGGTGGGGCCAACGTCCTGACTTTC.

The V call is TRBV5-1, the J call TRBJ2-2; D perhaps matches TRBD1 (6 bases). The CDR3 is 16 amino acids. The germline V gene has CDR1 SGHRS and CDR2 YFSETQ. Trimming removed 0 bases from V and 3 bases from J, with 12 bases in between. This CDR3 is CASSLAERTDTGELFF. CDR3 coding DNA: TGCGCCAGCAGCTTGGCCGAGAGGACAGACACCGGGGAGCTGTTTTTT.

This clonotype occurred a few times. V gene TRBV20-1 combines with J gene TRBJ1-2; maybe TRBD1 (5 bases). The V gene lost 5 bases and the J gene lost 8 bases, with 21 bases spanning the gap. The germline V gene has CDR1 DFQATT and CDR2 SNEGSKA (reference sequence). This CDR3 is 14 amino acids long. The CDR3 reads CSARPPGRYEGYTF. The CDR3 DNA follows: TGCAGTGCTCGACCCCCGGGACGATACGAGGGCTACACCTTC.

There are a few counts of this clonotype. V usage is TRBV6-6 and J usage is TRBJ2-7; TRBD2 agrees at 9 bases. V was pared by 4 bases and J by 5 bases, with 3 bases of the junction left unmatched. This CDR3 is 13 amino acids long. In germline, CDR1 is MNHNY, CDR2 SVGAGI (reference sequence). CDR3 sequence: CASSSGLADEQYF. The CDR3 nucleotides are TGTGCCAGCAGTTCGGGACTAGCCGACGAGCAGTACTTC.

The CDR3: CASRKTGGFGTYEQYF. The CDR3 nucleotides are TGTGCCAGCAGAAAGACAGGGGGGTTCGGCACCTACGAGCAGTACTTC. This chain links TRBV28 with TRBJ2-7; 9 positions match TRBD1. The germline CDR1 and CDR2 sequences are MDHEN and SYDVKM. With 6 bases clipped from V and 2 bases from J, the junction kept 11 bases outside the gene matches. This CDR3 is built from 16 residues.

The chain joins TRBV6-6 to TRBJ1-5; D possibly corresponds to TRBD1 (5 bases). Germline CDR1 MNHNY, CDR2 SVGAGI (reference sequence). CDR3 length: 14 residues. Trimming left V 0 bases short and J 9 bases short, with 12 bases between. CDR3 sequence (DNA): TGTGCCAGCAGTTACTCATCAGGGCCTCGGCCCCAGCATTTT. Translation gives CASSYSSGPRPQHF.

Concerning this clonotype itself: A read error may produce the germline difference seen at one junction end. The V and J genes are TRBV2 and TRBJ2-3; 8 positions agree with TRBD1. The CDR3 totals 14 residues. The V gene's germline CDR1 is SNHLY and CDR2 FYNNEI. Here the CDR3 reads CTSRVQGGTDTQYF. In nucleotides, the CDR3 is TGTACCAGCAGAGTACAGGGGGGCACAGATACGCAGTATTTT.

The chain employs TRBV5-5 and TRBJ2-7, with a possible D match to TRBD1 (5 bases). This CDR3 spans 13 amino acids. The germline V gene has CDR1 SGHKS and CDR2 YYEKEE (reference sequence). Between the trimmed V and J ends, which lost 6 bases and 6 bases, there was a span of 16 bases. CDR3 in DNA: TGTGCCAGCATGTTAGGGCTCACAGGCGAGCAGTACTTC. It translates to CASMLGLTGEQYF.

This clonotype was observed many times. This chain uses TRBV7-2 with TRBJ1-2; perhaps TRBD1 as D (6 bases). Trimming stripped 5 bases from V and 6 bases from J, with 13 bases between. CDR1 is SGHTA and CDR2 is FQGNSA in the germline V gene. The CDR3 consists of 13 residues. The CDR3: CASSLGHLDGYTF. The DNA of the CDR3 is TGTGCCAGCAGCCTGGGACACCTAGATGGCTACACCTTC.

The chain uses TRBV5-1 and TRBJ2-3; 7 bases fit TRBD1. V dropped 4 bases and J dropped 3; count of bases not matched to a gene: 5. Germline V gene data show CDR1 as SGHRS and CDR2 as YFSETQ. The CDR3 sequence is 14 residues long. This CDR3 is CASSVGDSTDTQYF. The CDR3, as DNA: TGCGCCAGCAGCGTTGGGGACAGTACAGATACGCAGTATTTT.

In its sample, this clonotype was seen a few times. The chain links TRBV6-5 to TRBJ1-2, with TRBD1 identical over 8 bases. Germline CDR1 reads MNHEY; CDR2 reads SVGAGI. Trimming cost V 6 bases and J 2 bases; bases outside gene matches: 8. The CDR3 runs to 15 residues. In DNA, the CDR3 is TGTGCCAGCAGCCGGGACAGGCCCATAAACTATGGCTACACCTTC. Residues: CASSRDRPINYGYTF.

This rearrangement joins TRBV10-3 to TRBJ2-1; 9 bases are shared with TRBD2. J gave up 6 bases and V 6 bases, and 9 bases lay outside the gene matches. The germline V gene has CDR1 ENHRY and CDR2 SYGVKD. This CDR3 is 15 amino acids long. DNA for the CDR3: TGTGCCATCAGCAACTTAGCGGGAGCCAGCAATGAGCAGTTCTTC. Protein: CAISNLAGASNEQFF.

Details on this clonotype: Since a much larger clone is just one base distant, this may be a read error. The rearrangement joins TRBV5-1 to TRBJ2-1, with D possibly being TRBD1 (6 bases). This CDR3 comprises 14 residues. Per the germline V gene, CDR1 is SGHRS and CDR2 is YFSETQ. CDR3 sequence reads: CVSRAPDSHNEQFF. The CDR3 DNA reads as TGCGTCAGCAGAGCTCCGGACAGTCACAATGAGCAGTTCTTC.